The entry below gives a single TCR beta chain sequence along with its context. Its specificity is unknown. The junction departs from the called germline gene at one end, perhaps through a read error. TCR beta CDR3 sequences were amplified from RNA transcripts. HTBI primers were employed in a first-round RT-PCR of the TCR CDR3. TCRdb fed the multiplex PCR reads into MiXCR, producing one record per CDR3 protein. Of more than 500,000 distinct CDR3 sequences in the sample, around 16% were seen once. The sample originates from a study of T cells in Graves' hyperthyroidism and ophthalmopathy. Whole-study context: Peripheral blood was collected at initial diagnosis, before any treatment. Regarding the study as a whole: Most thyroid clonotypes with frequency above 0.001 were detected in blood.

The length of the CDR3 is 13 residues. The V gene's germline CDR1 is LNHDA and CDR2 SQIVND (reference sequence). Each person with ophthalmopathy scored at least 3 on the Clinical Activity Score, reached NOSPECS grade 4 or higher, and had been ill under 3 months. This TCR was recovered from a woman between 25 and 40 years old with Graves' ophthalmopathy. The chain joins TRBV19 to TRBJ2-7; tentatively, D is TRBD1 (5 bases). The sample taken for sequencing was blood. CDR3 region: CASSDSFSHEQYF. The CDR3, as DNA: TGTGCCAGTAGTGACAGTTTCTCCCACGAGCAGTACTTC.